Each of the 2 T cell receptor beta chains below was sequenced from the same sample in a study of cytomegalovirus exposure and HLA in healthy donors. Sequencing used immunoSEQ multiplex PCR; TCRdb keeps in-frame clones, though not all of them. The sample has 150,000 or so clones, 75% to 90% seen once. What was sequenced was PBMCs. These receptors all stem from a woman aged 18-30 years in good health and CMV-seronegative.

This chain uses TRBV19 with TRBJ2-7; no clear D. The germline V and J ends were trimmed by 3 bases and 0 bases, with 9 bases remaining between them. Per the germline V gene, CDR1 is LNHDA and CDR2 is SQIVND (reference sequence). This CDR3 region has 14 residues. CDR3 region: CASSISSSSYEQYF. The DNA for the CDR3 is TGTGCCAGTAGTATTTCGAGTTCCTCCTACGAGCAGTACTTC. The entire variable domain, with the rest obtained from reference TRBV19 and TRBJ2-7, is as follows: DGGITQSPKYLFRKEGQNVTLSCEQNLNHDAMYWYRQDPGQGLRLIYYSQIVNDFQKGDIAEGYSVSREKKESFPLTVTSAQKNPTAFYLCASSISSSSYEQYFGPGTRLTVT.

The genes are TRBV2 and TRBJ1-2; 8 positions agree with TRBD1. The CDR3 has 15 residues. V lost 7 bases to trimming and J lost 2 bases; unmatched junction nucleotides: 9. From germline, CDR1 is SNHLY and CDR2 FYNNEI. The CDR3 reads CASIGQGPSNYGYTF. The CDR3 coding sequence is TGTGCCAGCATAGGACAGGGCCCCTCGAACTATGGCTACACCTTC.